The clone carrying this T cell receptor beta chain was found a few times. Repertoires were generated with immunoSEQ multiplex PCR, while TCRdb's copy carries only in-frame clones and drops some. The sample has about 270,000 clones, approximately 90% seen once. The data stem from a study of blood T cell repertoires in COVID-19. CDR1 is MDHEN, CDR2 SYDVKM, per germline. There are 15 residues in the CDR3. V shed 7 bases and J 5 bases; nucleotides not matched to a gene: 13. The clonotype was recovered from a woman under 30 who had recovered from COVID-19. Sequenced input: PBMCs or T cells enriched from blood (not recorded which). V usage is TRBV28 and J usage is TRBJ1-2; TRBD1 aligns across 7 bases. CDR3 amino acids: CASTNPPVTGYGYTF. CDR3 DNA sequence: TGTGCCAGCACTAACCCCCCGGTGACAGGGTATGGCTACACCTTC.